The clone carrying this TCR beta chain was picked up many times. Its antigen is as yet unknown. Library preparation (for TCRbeta) was performed with unique molecular identifiers. TCRdb called the PCR reads again in MiXCR, with one record for every CDR3 protein. Found here are about 300,000 distinct CDR3 sequences, roughly 9.1% of them singletons; the top ten hold roughly 7%. The sample is drawn from a study of T-cell reconstitution after alpha-beta-depleted transplantation in children. Study conclusions and caveats: Expanded graft clones, several hundred of them, were reportedly the source of alpha-beta T cells about two months after transplant.

The germline gives CDR1 SGHTA, CDR2 FQGNSA. The CDR3 contains 15 residues. V shed 4 bases and J 1 base; nucleotides not matched to a gene: 4. The material sequenced was PBMCs, taken before TCRalphabeta/CD19-depleted stem cell transplant. This clonotype was sampled from a boy younger than two with acute myeloid leukemia, due to receive a stem cell transplant. The rearrangement uses TRBV7-2 and TRBJ2-3; TRBD2 matches 8 bases. The CDR3 reads CASSYGGAGTDTQYF. CDR3 sequence (DNA): TGTGCCAGCAGCTACGGGGGGGCCGGCACAGATACGCAGTATTTT.